This TCR beta chain appears in the sequencing data of a study of response to subunit inactivated influenza vaccine (dated by TCRdb to about 2018). Regarding the complete study: Deep quantitative profiling of the T cell receptor repertoire was used in the study to follow responses to a trivalent subunit inactivated influenza vaccine. General findings and caveats noted by the study authors: The authors proposed that each seasonal influenza vaccination may bring in only a limited number of new T cells.

This clonotype was seen more than once but under ten times. No cognate antigen has been identified for it. Per-base quality was not reported, and no clone a single base away is much larger than it. From the germline V gene, CDR1 is SGHTA and CDR2 is FQGNSA. The junction carries 16 bases between V and J, which are trimmed by 2 bases and 2 bases respectively. The CDR3 spans 16 residues, from the cysteine through the phenylalanine. This entry keeps only the CDR3 DNA: 48 bases, framed from base 1. Library creation used RT-PCR. The data were produced on an Illumina HiSeq 2500. TCRdb reran the public reads through fastp at Q25 and MiXCR, keeping productive beta chains. Identical CDR3 protein sequences are pooled into one entry, listed with their most common genes and DNA. This sample is represented by roughly 500,000 distinct CDR3 sequences; 25% of them were singletons. Over 1.5% of the sample rests with the top ten.

The TCR was taken from a man in his fifties who received an inactivated influenza vaccine. Donor details come from another sample of the same person, matched by shared clones. This sequence uses TRBV7-2 and TRBJ2-7; confidence is insufficient to name the D gene. The sample in question was CD4+ T cells sorted from PBMCs, obtained approximately 5 days after vaccination. The DNA is as follows: TGTGCCAGCAGCTTAACGTGGGTTTCTGGAGCCTACGAGCAGTACTTC. Its protein product is CASSLTWVSGAYEQYF. Reference TRBV7-2 and TRBJ2-7 proteins supply the regions before and after the CDR3; the full variable domain is: GAGVSQSPSNKVTEKGKDVELRCDPISGHTALYWYRQSLGQGLEFLIYFQGNSAPDKSGLPSDRFSAERTGGSVSTLTIQRTQQEDSAVYLCASSLTWVSGAYEQYFGPGTRLTVT.